The next 4 T cell receptor beta chains were all read from a single sample in a study of control samples from healthy donors and cancer patients. Produced via immunoSEQ multiplex PCR; TCRdb's table is partial and in-frame only. This sample yields 120,000 or so clones, of which over 75% are seen a single time; 7% to 10% belongs to the top ten. Sequenced: blood. These receptors were obtained from a man aged 35 to 55 in good health.

This chain links TRBV6-5 with TRBJ2-5; D perhaps matches TRBD1 (6 bases). With 2 bases removed from V and 1 base from J, the gap between germline ends came to 8 bases. Germline CDR1 MNHEY, CDR2 SVGAGI. This CDR3 region has 14 residues. The CDR3 loop reads CASSYRDIQETQYF. Here the CDR3 DNA reads TGTGCCAGCAGTTACAGGGACATCCAAGAGACCCAGTACTTC.

The chain uses TRBV11-2 and TRBJ2-5; D tentatively reads TRBD1 or TRBD2 (5 bases each). The V end lost 2 bases, the J end lost 1 base, and 11 bases lay between the germline ends. The CDR3 consists of 15 residues. CDR1 is SGHAT and CDR2 is FQNNGV in the germline V gene. CDR3 sequence: CASSLYLGVQETQYF. The CDR3 bases are TGTGCCAGCAGCTTATACCTGGGGGTCCAAGAGACCCAGTACTTC.

This clone was seen more than once but under ten times. This chain joins TRBV9 and TRBJ2-3; 7 bases align to TRBD1. Germline CDR1 is SGDLS and CDR2 is YYNGEE. V lost 0 bases to trimming and J lost 6 bases; unmatched junction nucleotides: 7. This CDR3 is 15 amino acids long. This CDR3 reads CASSVAAGGSDTQYF. The CDR3 DNA follows: TGTGCCAGCAGCGTAGCGGCAGGGGGTTCCGATACGCAGTATTTT.

The chain carries TRBV13 and TRBJ2-2; TRBD2 might be the D (7 bases). Germline CDR1 reads PRHDT; CDR2 reads FYEKMQ (reference sequence). This CDR3 region has 15 residues. V lost 3 bases and J 4 bases, leaving 12 bases between the germline ends. The CDR3, as DNA: TGTGCCAGCAGCTTCGGGGGGCGCTTCACCGGGGAGCTGTTTTTT. This translates into CASSFGGRFTGELFF.